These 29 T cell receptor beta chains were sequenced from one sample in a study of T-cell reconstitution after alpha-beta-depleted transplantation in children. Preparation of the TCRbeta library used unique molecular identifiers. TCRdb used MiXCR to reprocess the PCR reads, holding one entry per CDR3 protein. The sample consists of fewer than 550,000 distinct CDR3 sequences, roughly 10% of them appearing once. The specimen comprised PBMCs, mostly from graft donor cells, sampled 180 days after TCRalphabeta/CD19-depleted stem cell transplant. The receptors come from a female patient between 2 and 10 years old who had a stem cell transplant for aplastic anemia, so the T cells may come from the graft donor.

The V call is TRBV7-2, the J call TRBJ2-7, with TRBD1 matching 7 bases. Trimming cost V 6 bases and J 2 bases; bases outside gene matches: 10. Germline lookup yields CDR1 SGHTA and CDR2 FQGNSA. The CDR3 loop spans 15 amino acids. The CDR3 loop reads CASSAQDRETYEQYF. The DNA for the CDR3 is TGTGCCAGCAGTGCTCAAGACAGGGAGACCTACGAGCAGTACTTC.

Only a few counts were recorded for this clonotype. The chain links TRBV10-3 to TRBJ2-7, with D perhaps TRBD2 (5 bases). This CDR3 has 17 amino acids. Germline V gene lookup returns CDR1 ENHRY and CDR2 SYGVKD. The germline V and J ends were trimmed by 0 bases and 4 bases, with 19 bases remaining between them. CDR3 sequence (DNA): TGTGCCATCAGTGAGTCTGAGGGCAGTCTACTGGCTTACGAGCAGTACGTC. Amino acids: CAISESEGSLLAYEQYV.

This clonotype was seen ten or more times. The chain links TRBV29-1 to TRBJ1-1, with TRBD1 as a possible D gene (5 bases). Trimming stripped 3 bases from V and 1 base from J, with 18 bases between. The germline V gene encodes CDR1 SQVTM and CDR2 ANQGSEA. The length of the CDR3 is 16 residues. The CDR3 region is CSVERRGGHGNTEAFF. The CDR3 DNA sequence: TGCAGCGTTGAGCGGAGGGGAGGACACGGGAACACTGAAGCTTTCTTT.

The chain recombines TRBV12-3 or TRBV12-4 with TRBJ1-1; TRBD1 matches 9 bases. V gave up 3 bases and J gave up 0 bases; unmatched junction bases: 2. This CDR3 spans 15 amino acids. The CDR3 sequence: CASSLRDRVNTEAFF. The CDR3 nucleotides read TGTGCCAGCAGTTTGAGGGACAGGGTGAACACTGAAGCTTTCTTT.

CDR3 sequence (DNA): TGTGCCAGCAGCCCAAGACGTCTAGCGGGGCAAGAGACCCAGTACTTC. It is translated as CASSPRRLAGQETQYF. V and J are TRBV9 and TRBJ2-5, with 9 bases identical to TRBD2. Germline V gives CDR1 SGDLS, CDR2 YYNGEE. CDR3 length: 16 residues. With 4 bases clipped from V and 2 bases from J, the junction kept 9 bases outside the gene matches.

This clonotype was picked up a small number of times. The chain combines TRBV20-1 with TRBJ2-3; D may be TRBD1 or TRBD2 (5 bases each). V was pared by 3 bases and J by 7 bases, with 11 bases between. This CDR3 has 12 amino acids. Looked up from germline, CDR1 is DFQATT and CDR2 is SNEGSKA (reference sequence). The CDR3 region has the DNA TGCAGTGCTAGTGGGGCGACTAATACGCAGTATTTT. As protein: CSASGATNTQYF.

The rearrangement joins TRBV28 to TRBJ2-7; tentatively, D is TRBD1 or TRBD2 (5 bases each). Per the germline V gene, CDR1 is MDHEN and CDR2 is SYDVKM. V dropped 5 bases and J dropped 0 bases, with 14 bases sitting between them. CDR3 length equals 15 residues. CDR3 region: CASSLTGTASYEQYF. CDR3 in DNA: TGTGCCAGCAGTCTAACCGGGACGGCCTCCTACGAGCAGTACTTC. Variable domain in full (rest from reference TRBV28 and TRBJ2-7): DVKVTQSSRYLVKRTGEKVFLECVQDMDHENMFWYRQDPGLGLRLIYFSYDVKMKEKGDIPEGYSVSREKKERFSLILESASTNQTSMYLCASSLTGTASYEQYFGPGTRLTVT.

DNA for the CDR3: TGTGCCAGCAGCCGATCTAGCGGGAGACAAGATACGCAGTATTTT. Its translation is CASSRSSGRQDTQYF. The genes are TRBV4-2 and TRBJ2-3; 10 bases line up with TRBD2. The junction had 6 bases not matched to a gene; V was cut back by 4 bases and J by 5 bases. The CDR3 has 15 amino acids. Germline V gene data show CDR1 as LGHNA and CDR2 as YNFKEQ.

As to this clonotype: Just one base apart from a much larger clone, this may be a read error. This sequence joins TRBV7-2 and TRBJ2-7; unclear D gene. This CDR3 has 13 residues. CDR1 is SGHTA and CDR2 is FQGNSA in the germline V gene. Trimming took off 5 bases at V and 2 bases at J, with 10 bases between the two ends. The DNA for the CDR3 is TGTGCCAGCAGCGCCAGGAGCCCCTACGAGCAGTACTTC. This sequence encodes CASSARSPYEQYF.

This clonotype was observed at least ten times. The CDR3 reads CASSLQGATGELFF. CDR3 sequence (DNA): TGTGCCAGCAGCTTGCAGGGGGCGACCGGGGAGCTGTTTTTT. The rearrangement links TRBV7-8 to TRBJ2-2, with 8 bases identical to TRBD1. The J segment lost 5 bases and the V segment lost 3 bases, leaving 2 bases of the junction unmatched. The V gene's germline CDR1 is SGHVS and CDR2 FQNEAQ. The CDR3 spans 14 residues.

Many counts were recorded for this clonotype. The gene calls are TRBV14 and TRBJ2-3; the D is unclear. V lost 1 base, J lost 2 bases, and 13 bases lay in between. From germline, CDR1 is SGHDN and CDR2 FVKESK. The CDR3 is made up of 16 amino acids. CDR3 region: CASSQGQWKHTDTQYF. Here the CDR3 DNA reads TGTGCCAGCAGCCAAGGGCAGTGGAAGCACACAGATACGCAGTATTTT.

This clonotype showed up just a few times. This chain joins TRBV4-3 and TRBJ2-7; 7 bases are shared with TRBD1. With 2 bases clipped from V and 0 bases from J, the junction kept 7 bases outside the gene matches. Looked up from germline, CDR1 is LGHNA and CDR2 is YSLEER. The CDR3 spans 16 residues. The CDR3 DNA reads TGCGCCAGCAGCCAAATCCCCGGGACAGACTCCTACGAGCAGTACTTC. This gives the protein CASSQIPGTDSYEQYF.

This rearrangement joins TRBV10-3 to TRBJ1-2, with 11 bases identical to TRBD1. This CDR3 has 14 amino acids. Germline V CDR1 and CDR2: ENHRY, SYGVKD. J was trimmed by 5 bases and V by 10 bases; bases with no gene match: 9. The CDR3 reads CATRTGGTPYGYTF. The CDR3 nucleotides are TGTGCCACCCGGACAGGGGGCACTCCTTATGGCTACACCTTC.

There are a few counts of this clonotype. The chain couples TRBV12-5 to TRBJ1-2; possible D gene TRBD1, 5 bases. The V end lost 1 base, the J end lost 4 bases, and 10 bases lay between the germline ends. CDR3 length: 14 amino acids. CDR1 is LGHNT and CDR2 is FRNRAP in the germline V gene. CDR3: CASGLEGTFYGYTF. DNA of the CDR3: TGTGCTAGTGGTTTGGAAGGGACCTTCTATGGCTACACCTTC.

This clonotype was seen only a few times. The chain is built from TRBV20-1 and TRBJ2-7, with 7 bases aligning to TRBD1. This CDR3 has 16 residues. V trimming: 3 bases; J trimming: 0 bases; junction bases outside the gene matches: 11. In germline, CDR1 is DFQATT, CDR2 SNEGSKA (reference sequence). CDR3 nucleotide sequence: TGCAGTGCTAGCCCAGGGACAGTATACAACTCCTACGAGCAGTACTTC. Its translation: CSASPGTVYNSYEQYF.

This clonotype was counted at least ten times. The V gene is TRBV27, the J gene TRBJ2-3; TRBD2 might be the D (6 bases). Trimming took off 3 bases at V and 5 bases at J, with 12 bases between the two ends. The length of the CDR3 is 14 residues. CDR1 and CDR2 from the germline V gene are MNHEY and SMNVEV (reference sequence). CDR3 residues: CASSLGAGLDTQYF. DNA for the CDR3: TGTGCCAGCAGTTTGGGTGCGGGACTAGATACGCAGTATTTT.

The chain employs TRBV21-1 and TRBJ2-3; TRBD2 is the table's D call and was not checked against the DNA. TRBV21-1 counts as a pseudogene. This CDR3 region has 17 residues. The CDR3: CASSKDQRETTTDTQYF. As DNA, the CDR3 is TGTGCCAGCAGCAAAGATCAGCGGGAGACCACCACAGATACGCAGTATTTT.

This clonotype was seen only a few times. This CDR3 reads CASSRLSPTGLVSNQPQHF. CDR3 nucleotides: TGTGCCAGCAGCCGCCTCTCTCCGACAGGTTTAGTGAGCAATCAGCCCCAGCATTTT. The chain employs TRBV6-4 and TRBJ1-5; D is perhaps TRBD1 (6 bases). With 6 bases removed from V and 1 base from J, the gap between germline ends came to 25 bases. Germline CDR1 and CDR2: MRHNA and SNTAGT. This CDR3 spans 19 amino acids.

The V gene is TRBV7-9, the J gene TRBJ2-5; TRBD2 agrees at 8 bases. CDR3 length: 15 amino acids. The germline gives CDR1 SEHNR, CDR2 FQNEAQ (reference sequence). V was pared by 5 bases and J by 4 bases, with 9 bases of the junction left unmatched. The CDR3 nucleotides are TGTGCCAGCAGCCCCGCCGGGAGGGTTTCAGAGACCCAGTACTTC. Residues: CASSPAGRVSETQYF.

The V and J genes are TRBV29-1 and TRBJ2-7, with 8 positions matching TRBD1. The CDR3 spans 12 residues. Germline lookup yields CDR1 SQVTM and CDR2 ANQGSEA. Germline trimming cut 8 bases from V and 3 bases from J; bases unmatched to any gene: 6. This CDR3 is CSIRTGLYEQYF. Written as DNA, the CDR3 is TGCAGCATTCGGACAGGGCTCTACGAGCAGTACTTC.

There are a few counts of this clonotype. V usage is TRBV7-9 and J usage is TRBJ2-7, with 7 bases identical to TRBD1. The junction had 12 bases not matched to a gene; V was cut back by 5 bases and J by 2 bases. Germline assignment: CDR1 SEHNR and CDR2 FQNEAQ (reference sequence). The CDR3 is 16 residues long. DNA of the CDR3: TGTGCCAGCAGCCCCCCCACCGGGACAGACGCCTACGAGCAGTACGTC. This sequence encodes CASSPPTGTDAYEQYV.

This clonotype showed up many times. CDR3 residues: CASSATGTDNNEQFF. Here the CDR3 DNA reads TGTGCCAGCAGCGCGACAGGAACCGATAACAATGAGCAGTTCTTC. V and J are TRBV9 and TRBJ2-1, with D possibly TRBD1 on 6 matching bases. CDR1 and CDR2 (germline): SGDLS, YYNGEE. V was pared by 3 bases and J by 5 bases, with 15 bases between. The length of the CDR3 is 15 residues.

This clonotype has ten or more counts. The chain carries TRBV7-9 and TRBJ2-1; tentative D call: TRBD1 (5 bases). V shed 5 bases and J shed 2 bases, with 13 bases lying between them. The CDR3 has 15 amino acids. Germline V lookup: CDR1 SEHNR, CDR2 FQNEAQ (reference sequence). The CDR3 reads CASSQTGGPYNEQFF. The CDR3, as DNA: TGTGCCAGCAGCCAAACAGGCGGCCCCTACAATGAGCAGTTCTTC.

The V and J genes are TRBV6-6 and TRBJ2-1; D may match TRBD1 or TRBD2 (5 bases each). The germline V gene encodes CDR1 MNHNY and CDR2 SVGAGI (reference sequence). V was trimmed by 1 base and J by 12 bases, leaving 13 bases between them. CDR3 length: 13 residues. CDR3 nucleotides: TGTGCCAGCAGTTACTGGGACGGGTCTGGGCAGTTCTTC. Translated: CASSYWDGSGQFF.

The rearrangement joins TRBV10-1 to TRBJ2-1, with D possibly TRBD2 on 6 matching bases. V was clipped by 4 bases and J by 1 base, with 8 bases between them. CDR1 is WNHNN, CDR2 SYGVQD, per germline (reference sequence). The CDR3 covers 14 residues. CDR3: CASSAGVSYNEQFF. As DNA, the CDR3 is TGCGCCAGCAGTGCGGGAGTTTCCTACAATGAGCAGTTCTTC.

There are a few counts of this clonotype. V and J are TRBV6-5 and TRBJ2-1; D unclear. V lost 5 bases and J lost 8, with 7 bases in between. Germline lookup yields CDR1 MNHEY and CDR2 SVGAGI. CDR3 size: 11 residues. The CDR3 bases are TGTGCCAGCAGTCTAGATCATGAGCAGTTCTTC. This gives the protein CASSLDHEQFF.

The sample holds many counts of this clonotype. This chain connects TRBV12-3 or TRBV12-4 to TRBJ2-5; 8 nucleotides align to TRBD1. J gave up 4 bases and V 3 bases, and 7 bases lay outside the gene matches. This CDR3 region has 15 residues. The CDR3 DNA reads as TGTGCCAGCAGTTTTGCAGGGGGCGCAGGAGAGACCCAGTACTTC. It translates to CASSFAGGAGETQYF.

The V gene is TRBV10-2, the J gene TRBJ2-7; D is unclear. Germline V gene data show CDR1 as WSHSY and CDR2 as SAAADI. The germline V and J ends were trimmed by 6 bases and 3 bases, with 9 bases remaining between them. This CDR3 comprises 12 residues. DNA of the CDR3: TGCGCCAGCAGGGGTAGGAGCTACGAGCAGTACGTC. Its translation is CASRGRSYEQYV.

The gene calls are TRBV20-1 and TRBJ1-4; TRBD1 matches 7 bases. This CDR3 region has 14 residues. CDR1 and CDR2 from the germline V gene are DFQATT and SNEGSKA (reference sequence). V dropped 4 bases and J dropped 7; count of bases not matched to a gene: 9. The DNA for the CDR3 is TGCAGTGCTATCCGGGACAGTAAGGGTGAAAAACTGTTTTTT. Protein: CSAIRDSKGEKLFF.